Below, 16 T cell receptor beta chains from the same sample are listed, as sequenced in a study of T-cell memory formation after mild COVID-19. TCRdb re-called the 5' RACE reads with MiXCR, one entry per CDR3 protein. Seen here are approximately 350,000 distinct CDR3 sequences, 10% to 15% observed once, and the top ten hold 20% to 25%. Specimen: PBMCs or a T cell subset sorted from them (not recorded which). Source of these receptors: a man younger than 30 who had mild COVID-19 (a few samples of this study predate the infection). Cell type and time point are not known.

The J gene is TRBJ2-7, the V gene TRBV4-3; 8 nucleotides agree with TRBD2. The V gene's germline CDR1 is LGHNA and CDR2 YSLEER. The V and J ends lost 1 base and 7 bases, in that order; junction bases with no gene match: 15. The CDR3 sequence is 17 residues long. This CDR3 reads CASSQGLLVAGNWEQYF. The CDR3 DNA reads TGCGCCAGCAGCCAAGGGTTGTTGGTAGCGGGGAATTGGGAGCAGTACTTC.

The chain has TRBV7-8 and TRBJ2-3, with TRBD2 matching 10 bases. The CDR3 spans 17 residues. CDR1 is SGHVS and CDR2 is FQNEAQ in the germline V gene. The junction had 9 bases not matched to a gene; V was cut back by 4 bases and J by 2 bases. The CDR3 loop is CASSSGPSGGDTDTQYF. DNA of the CDR3: TGTGCCAGCAGCTCTGGGCCTAGCGGGGGAGACACAGATACGCAGTATTTT.

This clonotype was observed at least ten times. The rearrangement links TRBV12-3 or TRBV12-4 to TRBJ2-7; 10 bases line up with TRBD1. V was clipped by 2 bases and J by 3 bases; unmatched bases: 1. CDR3 size: 14 residues. This CDR3 is CASSLRDRGYEQYV. CDR3 sequence (DNA): TGTGCCAGCAGTTTAAGGGACAGGGGCTACGAGCAGTACGTC.

The V call is TRBV7-2, the J call TRBJ2-2; D gene unclear. CDR1 is SGHTA and CDR2 is FQGNSA in the germline V gene. The CDR3 contains 15 residues. Trimming shortened V by 8 bases and J by 0 bases, and 13 bases separated the two germline ends. CDR3 in DNA: TGTGCCAGCGCTCGGAGTTCCGCGAACACCGGGGAGCTGTTTTTT. This translates into CASARSSANTGELFF.

Many counts were recorded for this clonotype. The V call is TRBV4-1, the J call TRBJ2-1; TRBD2 might be the D (7 bases). This CDR3 spans 17 amino acids. Germline V CDR1 and CDR2: MGHRA, YSYEKL. Between the trimmed V and J ends, which lost 3 bases and 12 bases, there was a span of 27 bases. The CDR3 protein is CASSHEPTGSRGLGQFF. For the CDR3, the DNA is TGCGCCAGCAGCCACGAACCGACAGGATCGCGGGGGCTTGGGCAGTTCTTC.

J is TRBJ1-1 and V is TRBV6-4; D unclear. The CDR3 is made up of 14 amino acids. Between the trimmed V and J ends, which lost 2 bases and 4 bases, there was a span of 11 bases. Germline V CDR1 and CDR2: MRHNA, SNTAGT. The CDR3 region has the DNA TGTGCCAGCAGTGACGGGAAGGAAGGCACTGAAGCTTTCTTT. Translating gives CASSDGKEGTEAFF.

This clonotype was observed at least ten times. The chain links TRBV7-2 to TRBJ2-5; TRBD2 matches 10 bases. The V and J ends lost 0 bases and 5 bases, in that order; junction bases with no gene match: 3. The germline CDR1 and CDR2 sequences are SGHTA and FQGNSA. This CDR3 is built from 15 residues. CDR3 DNA sequence: TGTGCCAGCAGCTTAGCTCTAGCGGGGGCGGAGACCCAGTACTTC. It translates to CASSLALAGAETQYF.

This clonotype was picked up many times. The V call is TRBV3-1, the J call TRBJ1-1; tentative D call: TRBD1 (5 bases). V was pared by 1 base and J by 1 base, with 7 bases between. Germline V gene data show CDR1 as LGHDT and CDR2 as YNNKEL (reference sequence). The CDR3 is made up of 14 amino acids. CDR3 DNA sequence: TGTGCCAGCAGCCAAGGACAGCCGAACACTGAAGCTTTCTTT. This translates into CASSQGQPNTEAFF.

This clonotype was recorded a few times. The chain couples TRBV11-2 to TRBJ2-1; D remains unclear. The germline CDR1 and CDR2 sequences are SGHAT and FQNNGV. This CDR3 has 14 residues. V was pared by 2 bases and J by 7 bases, with 12 bases between. Here the CDR3 reads CASSLTRGLNEQFF. As DNA, the CDR3 is TGTGCCAGCAGCTTAACTCGAGGTTTGAATGAGCAGTTCTTC.

Only a few counts were recorded for this clonotype. This chain connects TRBV3-1 to TRBJ1-5; TRBD1 matches 7 bases. J gave up 4 bases and V 0 bases, and 3 bases lay outside the gene matches. This CDR3 has 15 residues. Germline V gene data show CDR1 as LGHDT and CDR2 as YNNKEL (reference sequence). The CDR3: CASSQDGTANQPQHF. The CDR3 nucleotides read TGTGCCAGCAGCCAAGACGGGACAGCTAATCAGCCCCAGCATTTT.

The chain uses TRBV24-1 and TRBJ2-5; D perhaps matches TRBD1 (5 bases). V lost 1 base and J 5 bases, leaving 13 bases between the germline ends. CDR1 and CDR2 (germline): KGHDR, SFDVKD. This CDR3 spans 15 amino acids. CDR3 sequence: CATSDLSRGWETQYF. CDR3 DNA: TGTGCCACCAGTGATTTAAGTAGGGGATGGGAGACCCAGTACTTC.

This clonotype has a handful of counts. The genes are TRBV29-1 and TRBJ2-3; TRBD1 matches at 8 bases. The CDR3 has 16 amino acids. From germline, CDR1 is SQVTM and CDR2 ANQGSEA. Trimming removed 2 bases from V and 4 bases from J; junction bases left unmatched: 11. Here the CDR3 reads CSVERQGMSEADTQYF. The CDR3 nucleotides read TGCAGCGTTGAAAGACAGGGGATGAGTGAGGCAGATACGCAGTATTTT.

The chain joins TRBV18 to TRBJ2-3; the D is unclear. Trimming pared 2 bases from V and 4 bases from J, leaving 16 bases between. The germline CDR1 and CDR2 sequences are KGHSH and LQKENI. This CDR3 spans 16 amino acids. The CDR3, as DNA: TGTGCCAGCTCACCATCGTTGCTCCATAGGGCAGATACGCAGTATTTT. Translated: CASSPSLLHRADTQYF.

The chain combines TRBV7-6 with TRBJ2-3; possible D gene TRBD1, 6 bases. Trimming left V 1 base short and J 2 bases short, with 13 bases between. CDR3 length: 16 amino acids. Germline CDR1 and CDR2: SGHVS and FNYEAQ. The CDR3 DNA is TGTGCCAGCAGCTTAGACGTAGGGGGATCCACAGATACGCAGTATTTT. Translated: CASSLDVGGSTDTQYF.

The J gene is TRBJ2-2, the V gene TRBV12-3 or TRBV12-4; D not resolved. The CDR3 totals 14 residues. V was clipped by 3 bases and J by 3 bases, with 8 bases between them. The CDR3 is CASSFGRYTGELFF. The CDR3 DNA reads as TGTGCCAGCAGTTTCGGCAGATACACCGGGGAGCTGTTTTTT.

V is TRBV12-3 or TRBV12-4 and J is TRBJ2-6, with D uncertain. The V end was cut by 1 base, the J end by 1 base, with 14 bases between. The CDR3 extends over 18 amino acids. The CDR3 DNA sequence: TGTGCCAGCAGTTTAGGGCTGGTTTCTGGTTCTGGGGCCAACGTCCTGACTTTC. It is translated as CASSLGLVSGSGANVLTF.